The present T cell receptor beta chain was sequenced within a study of CD8+ T cells in alopecia areata. Whole-study context: Affected scalp percentage set treated patients' severity scores.

Stated treatment: oral pan-JAK inhibitor, 5-10 mg twice daily. The length of the CDR3 is 13 residues. The germline CDR1 and CDR2 sequences are SGHRS and YFSETQ. V was cut by 4 bases and J by 10 bases, with 15 bases left in between. As regards this clone: What it binds is unknown.

RNA was isolated and reverse transcribed to cDNA, the sequencing template. Sequenced by immunoSEQ multiplex PCR; TCRdb stores in-frame clones only, minus some. This repertoire shows about 210,000 clones, 64% found once; its top ten account for around 3.9%. Study results and caveats: Scalp repertoires also include resident alphabeta T cells from normal skin.

The TCR sequence derives from a human donor with alopecia areata. The V gene is TRBV5-1, the J gene TRBJ2-1, with D perhaps TRBD2 (6 bases). The sample in question was CD4+ T cells sorted from blood, obtained at week 4, from a patient treated with tofacitinib. The CDR3 here is CASSPRVAGEQFF. CDR3 coding DNA: TGCGCCAGCAGCCCCCGGGTGGCGGGGGAGCAGTTCTTC.